This T cell receptor beta chain was sequenced during a study of beta chain features in type 1 diabetes. Overall study context: The patients were much like the healthy donors in age, gender and cell yields. Whole-study findings and limits: Shortening that was moderate but significant affected the TCRB CDR3s of Type 1 diabetes patients in all four CD4+ subsets. In comparison with healthy donors, patients had naive, central memory and Treg TCRB repertoires that appeared more similar.

Every isolated RNA sample was fully reverse transcribed, so sequencing captured expressed TCRB transcripts. Clones were sequenced by immunoSEQ multiplex PCR, and TCRdb holds only the in-frame ones, with some missing. The sample lists a few hundred thousand clones, around 9.6% occurring once. Purity exceeded 95% in all sorted populations. As concerns this clone: Its antigen is not known.

CDR1 MNHEY and CDR2 SVGAGI come from the germline V gene. Trimming removed 5 bases from V and 9 bases from J; junction bases left unmatched: 3. CDR3 length equals 11 residues. The rearrangement joins TRBV6-5 to TRBJ1-1; 7 positions match TRBD1. The source of this sequence is a man aged 25-40 years with type 1 diabetes. Sequenced: central memory CD4+ T cells from blood. The CDR3 sequence is CASSRGQQAFF. The CDR3 DNA follows: TGTGCCAGCAGTAGGGGACAGCAAGCTTTCTTT.